The present entry profiles one T cell receptor (beta chain) with its context. Germline is not matched at one junction end, which may reflect a read error. This specimen belongs to a study of blood T cell repertoires in COVID-19. Study details: PBMCs, B-cell-depleted T cells, or T cells provided the cDNA or gDNA that made up the material.

Only in-frame clones appear in the TCRdb table, and some are missing; sequencing was by immunoSEQ multiplex PCR. The profile shows about 480,000 clones, about 85% of them singletons. This CDR3 spans 11 amino acids. Germline V gene sequence: CDR1 DFQATT, CDR2 SNEGSKA (reference sequence). The sample was PBMCs or T cells enriched from blood (not recorded which). J is TRBJ2-1 and V is TRBV20-1; TRBD1 is a possible D gene (6 bases). This clonotype was sampled from a woman under 30 with acute COVID-19. The CDR3 DNA is TGCAGTGCTAGAGATCCCCAGGGGATGATCTTC. It specifies CSARDPQGMIF.